The sequence of this T cell receptor beta chain was determined in a study of T cells in Graves' hyperthyroidism and ophthalmopathy. For Graves' hyperthyroidism to be stable, ophthalmopathy could not progress within 18 months. Exclusions: uncontrolled infection, other autoimmune disease, pregnancy, lactation. The source material, RNA transcripts, was used to amplify TCR beta CDR3 regions. TCR CDR3 regions were first amplified by RT-PCR with HTBI primers. TCRdb re-derived calls from the multiplex PCR reads in MiXCR, one entry per CDR3 protein. The sample shows fewer than 55,000 distinct CDR3 sequences, roughly 51% of them seen only once. Study-level results: Blood shared most expanded thyroid clonotypes above 0.001. For ophthalmopathy, model prediction preceded onset by a median 6.5 months.

V was trimmed by 3 bases and J by 11 bases, leaving 13 bases between them. CDR1 and CDR2 from the germline V gene are DFQATT and SNEGSKA (reference sequence). The CDR3 sequence is 12 residues long. Worth noting for this clonotype: Its target is not known.

The receptor was isolated from a man aged 18 to 30 with Graves' hyperthyroidism. The sequenced sample consisted of peripheral blood or thyroid tissue (not recorded which). The rearrangement uses TRBV20-1 and TRBJ1-4, with D possibly TRBD1 on 5 matching bases. The CDR3 region is CSASLGVGKLFF. The DNA of the CDR3 is TGCAGTGCTAGCCTGGGGGTCGGCAAACTGTTTTTT.